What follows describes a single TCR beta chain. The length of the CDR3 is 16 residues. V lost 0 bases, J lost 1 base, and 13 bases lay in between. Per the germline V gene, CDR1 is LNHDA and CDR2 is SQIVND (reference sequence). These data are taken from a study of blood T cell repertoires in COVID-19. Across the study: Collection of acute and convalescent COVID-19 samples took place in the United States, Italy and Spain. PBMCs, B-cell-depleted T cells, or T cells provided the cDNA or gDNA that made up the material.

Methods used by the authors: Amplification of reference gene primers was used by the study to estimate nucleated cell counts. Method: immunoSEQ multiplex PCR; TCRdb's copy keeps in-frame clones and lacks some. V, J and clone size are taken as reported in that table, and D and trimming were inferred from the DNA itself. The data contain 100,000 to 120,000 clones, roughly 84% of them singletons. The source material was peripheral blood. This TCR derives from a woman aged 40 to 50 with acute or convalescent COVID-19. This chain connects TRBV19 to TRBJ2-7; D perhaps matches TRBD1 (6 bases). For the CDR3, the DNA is TGTGCCAGTAGTATAGATCACCTAGGGGGTTCCTACGAGCAGTACTTC. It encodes CASSIDHLGGSYEQYF. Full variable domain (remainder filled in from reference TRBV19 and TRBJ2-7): DGGITQSPKYLFRKEGQNVTLSCEQNLNHDAMYWYRQDPGQGLRLIYYSQIVNDFQKGDIAEGYSVSREKKESFPLTVTSAQKNPTAFYLCASSIDHLGGSYEQYFGPGTRLTVT.